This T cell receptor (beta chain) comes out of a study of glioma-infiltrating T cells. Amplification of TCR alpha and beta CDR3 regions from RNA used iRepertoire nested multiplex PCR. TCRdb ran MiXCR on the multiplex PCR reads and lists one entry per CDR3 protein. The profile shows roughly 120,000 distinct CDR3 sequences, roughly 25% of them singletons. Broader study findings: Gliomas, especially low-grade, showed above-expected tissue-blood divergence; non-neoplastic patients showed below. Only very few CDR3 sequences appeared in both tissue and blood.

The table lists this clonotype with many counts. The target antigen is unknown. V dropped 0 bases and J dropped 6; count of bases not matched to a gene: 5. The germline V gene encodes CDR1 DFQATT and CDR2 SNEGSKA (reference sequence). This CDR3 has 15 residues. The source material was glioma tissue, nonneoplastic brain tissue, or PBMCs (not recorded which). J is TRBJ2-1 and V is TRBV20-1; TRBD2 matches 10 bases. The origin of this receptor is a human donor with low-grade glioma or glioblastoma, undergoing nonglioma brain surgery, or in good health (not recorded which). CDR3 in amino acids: CSAREASGRGNEQFF. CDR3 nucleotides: TGCAGTGCTAGAGAGGCCAGCGGGAGGGGCAATGAGCAGTTCTTC.